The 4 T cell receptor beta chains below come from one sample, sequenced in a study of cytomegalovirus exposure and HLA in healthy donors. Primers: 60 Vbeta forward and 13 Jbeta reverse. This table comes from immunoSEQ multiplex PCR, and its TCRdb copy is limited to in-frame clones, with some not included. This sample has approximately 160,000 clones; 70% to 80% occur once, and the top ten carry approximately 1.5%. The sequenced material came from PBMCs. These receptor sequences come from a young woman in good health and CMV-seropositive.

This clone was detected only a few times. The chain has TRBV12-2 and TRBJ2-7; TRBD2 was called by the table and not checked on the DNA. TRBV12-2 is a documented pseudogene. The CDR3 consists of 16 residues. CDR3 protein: CASRLGARGSRYEQYF. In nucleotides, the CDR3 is TGTGCAAGTCGCTTAGGGGCCCGAGGGTCCCGCTACGAGCAGTACTTC.

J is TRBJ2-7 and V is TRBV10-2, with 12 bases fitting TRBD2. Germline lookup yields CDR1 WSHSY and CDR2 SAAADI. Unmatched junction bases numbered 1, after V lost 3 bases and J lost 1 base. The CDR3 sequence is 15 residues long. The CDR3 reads CASSELAGGSYEQYF. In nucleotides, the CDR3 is TGCGCCAGCAGTGAACTAGCGGGAGGTTCCTACGAGCAGTACTTC.

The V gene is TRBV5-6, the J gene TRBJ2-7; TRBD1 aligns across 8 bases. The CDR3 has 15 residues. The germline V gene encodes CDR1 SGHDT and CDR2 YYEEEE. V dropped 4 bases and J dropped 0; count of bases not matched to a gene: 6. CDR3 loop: CASSHGTGVSYEQYF. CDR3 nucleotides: TGTGCCAGCAGCCACGGGACAGGCGTCTCCTACGAGCAGTACTTC.

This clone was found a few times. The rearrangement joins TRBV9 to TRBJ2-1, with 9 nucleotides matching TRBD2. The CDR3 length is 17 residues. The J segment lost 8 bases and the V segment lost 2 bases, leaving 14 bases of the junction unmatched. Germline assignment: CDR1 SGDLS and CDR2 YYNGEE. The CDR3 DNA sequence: TGTGCCAGCAGCGTGATCGGGGCGGGAGGGGCTTTGGATGAGCAGTTCTTC. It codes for CASSVIGAGGALDEQFF.